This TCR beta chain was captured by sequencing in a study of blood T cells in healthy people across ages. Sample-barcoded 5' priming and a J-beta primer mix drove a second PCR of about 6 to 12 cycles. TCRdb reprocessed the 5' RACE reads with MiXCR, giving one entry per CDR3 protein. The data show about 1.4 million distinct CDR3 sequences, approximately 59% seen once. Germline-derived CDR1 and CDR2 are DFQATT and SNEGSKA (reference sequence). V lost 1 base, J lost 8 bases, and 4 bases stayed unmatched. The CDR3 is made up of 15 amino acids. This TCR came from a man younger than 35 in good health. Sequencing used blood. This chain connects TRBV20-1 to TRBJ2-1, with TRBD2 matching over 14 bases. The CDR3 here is CSARGGLAGGYEQFF. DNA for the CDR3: TGCAGTGCTAGAGGAGGACTAGCGGGAGGATATGAGCAGTTCTTC.